The 9 T cell receptor beta chains in this list originate from one sample, sequenced in a study of T-cell memory formation after mild COVID-19. TCRdb itself ran the 5' RACE reads through MiXCR, one entry per CDR3 protein. The sample holds around 130,000 distinct CDR3 sequences, about 18% seen once. Material for sequencing was PBMCs or a T cell subset sorted from them (not recorded which). The receptor source for this set is a man between 18 and 29 years old who had mild COVID-19 (a few samples of this study predate the infection). Cell type and time point are not known.

This clonotype was picked up many times. This sequence joins TRBV2 and TRBJ2-1; D is possibly TRBD2 (7 bases). V lost 6 bases to trimming and J lost 8 bases, with 11 bases between them. Germline-derived CDR1 and CDR2 are SNHLY and FYNNEI. This CDR3 spans 12 amino acids. The CDR3: CASRRGGDEQFF. The CDR3 region has the DNA TGTGCCAGCAGGAGGGGGGGGGATGAGCAGTTCTTC.

This clonotype was detected a few times. The chain combines TRBV12-3 or TRBV12-4 with TRBJ2-5; the D gene is possibly TRBD2 (5 bases). The V end lost 6 bases, the J end lost 7 bases, and 12 bases lay between the germline ends. The CDR3 runs 12 residues. CDR3 DNA sequence: TGTGCCAGCAGATCCCCCGCGGGGACCCAGTACTTC. Amino acid sequence: CASRSPAGTQYF.

In its sample, this clonotype was seen once. V is TRBV9 and J is TRBJ1-2; TRBD1 matches at 7 bases. The CDR3 has 16 residues. V lost 3 bases to trimming and J lost 0 bases; unmatched junction nucleotides: 8. Germline V CDR1 and CDR2: SGDLS, YYNGEE. Written as DNA, the CDR3 is TGTGCCAGCAGCGGCTACCGGGACAGAGCTAACTATGGCTACACCTTC. Translating it yields CASSGYRDRANYGYTF.

Remarks on this clonotype: Mismatch with germline at one junction end may stem from a read error. Here the CDR3 DNA reads TGCCCCAGCAGCCAGATGACAGGGGACGATGAGCAGTTCTTC. Translated, it gives CPSSQMTGDDEQFF. The chain links TRBV5-1 to TRBJ2-1, with TRBD1 identical over 8 bases. CDR1 is SGHRS, CDR2 YFSETQ, per germline. The CDR3 covers 14 residues.

The sample holds a few counts of this clonotype. V and J are TRBV12-3 or TRBV12-4 and TRBJ2-2, with a weak D call TRBD1 (6 bases). The CDR3 loop spans 14 amino acids. With 5 bases removed from V and 1 base from J, the gap between germline ends came to 8 bases. Written as DNA, the CDR3 is TGTGCCAGCAGTACAGGGATGAACACCGGGGAGCTGTTTTTT. Its protein is CASSTGMNTGELFF.

The V gene is TRBV28, the J gene TRBJ1-5; possible D gene TRBD1, 5 bases. Germline V lookup: CDR1 MDHEN, CDR2 SYDVKM. This CDR3 has 14 amino acids. Trimming removed 5 bases from V and 9 bases from J, with 17 bases in between. Here the CDR3 DNA reads TGTGCCAGCAGTCCAGGGACCACCCCCAGGCCCCAGCATTTT. This translates into CASSPGTTPRPQHF.

This clonotype was seen ten or more times. The chain carries TRBV6-2 or TRBV6-3 and TRBJ2-7, with a possible D match to TRBD2 (5 bases). The CDR3 length is 17 residues. The ends were cut back, 7 bases at V and 2 bases at J, with 24 bases in the middle. The germline gives CDR1 MNHEY, CDR2 SVGEGT. This chain's CDR3 is CASKKMGTRGSAYEQYF. The DNA of the CDR3 is TGTGCCAGCAAAAAGATGGGCACCCGAGGGAGCGCCTACGAGCAGTACTTC.

The sample holds a few counts of this clonotype. The rearrangement joins TRBV24-1 to TRBJ1-1; no firm D call. There are 12 residues in the CDR3. From germline, CDR1 is KGHDR and CDR2 SFDVKD. V lost 4 bases and J 4 bases, leaving 6 bases between the germline ends. CDR3 coding DNA: TGTGCCACCAGTGACTATGGCACTGAAGCTTTCTTT. It codes for CATSDYGTEAFF.

CDR3 in amino acids: CATSRDRPREETQYF. CDR3 DNA sequence: TGTGCCACCAGCAGGGACAGACCAAGGGAAGAGACCCAGTACTTC. V and J are TRBV15 and TRBJ2-5; maybe TRBD1 (6 bases). From germline, CDR1 is LNHNV and CDR2 YYDKDF (reference sequence). V was trimmed by 3 bases and J by 3 bases, leaving 14 bases between them. The CDR3 is 15 residues long.